The clone carrying this T cell receptor (beta chain) came up many times. It was template switching that added a universal primer site, and there were unique molecular identifiers on the cDNA. MiXCR, applied by TCRdb to the 5' RACE reads, yields one record per CDR3 protein. The table includes 130,000 to 150,000 distinct CDR3 sequences, under 4.5% detected once. The entry originates in a study of identical twins. Trimming removed 4 bases at V and 0 bases at J, with 6 bases between. This CDR3 has 13 residues. From germline, CDR1 is ENHRY and CDR2 SYGVKD. The sequenced sample consisted of memory T cells sorted from blood. V usage is TRBV10-3 and J usage is TRBJ1-1; D ambiguous. The sequence was collected from a young man in good health. The CDR3: CAISGKMNTEAFF. In DNA form, the CDR3 reads TGTGCCATCAGTGGGAAGATGAACACTGAAGCTTTCTTT.